The rows below give T cell receptor beta chains drawn from one sample of a study of regulatory T cells in long-lasting Graves disease. TCRdb redid the calling of the multiplex PCR reads with MiXCR, one entry per CDR3 protein. The sample contains 360,000 or so distinct CDR3 sequences, about a sixth of which appear only once. In addition, the sample was reused for a study of T cells in Graves' hyperthyroidism and ophthalmopathy.

The sample was peripheral blood mononuclear cells (PBMCs), taken at new diagnosis, from a patient treated with antithyroid drugs. The receptor source for this set is a woman younger than 30 with Graves disease. The CDR3 runs from the conserved cysteine through the conserved F or W. The D gene is left open where the match is weak. Only some rows state a clone size, as once, few, many or a class for expanded clones.

J	D	size	V	DNA	CDR3
TRBJ2-1	NA	many	TRBV20-1	TGCAGTGCTAGAGGTCAGCAAATTTTTTACAATGAGCAGTTCTTC	CSARGQQIFYNEQFF
TRBJ1-2	NA	many	TRBV3-1	TGTGCCAGCAGCCAAGAACGCCTTTCGGCTTCCTATGGCTACACCTTC	CASSQERLSASYGYTF
TRBJ2-7	NA	many	TRBV10-2	TGCGCCAGCGGTAGACAGGAACTCTACGAGCAGTACTTC	CASGRQELYEQYF
TRBJ2-7	TRBD1	many	TRBV30	TGTGCCTGGAGTGTCGACAGGGGGCGAGAGCAGTACTTC	CAWSVDRGREQYF
TRBJ2-1	NA	many	TRBV20-1	TGCAGTGCAAACGCCGAGGGGCTGCAGTTCTTC	CSANAEGLQFF
TRBJ2-1	NA	many	TRBV5-5	TGTGCCAGCAGCTTGACGGCAGGGGAAAGCTATGAGCAGTTCTTC	CASSLTAGESYEQFF
TRBJ2-3	TRBD1	many	TRBV5-1	TGCGCCAGCAGCATAATCGGACAGGGCTTGGATACGCAGTATTTT	CASSIIGQGLDTQYF
TRBJ2-5	TRBD2	many	TRBV29-1	TGCAGCGAGCGGGACTCAGGGAGAGGAGAGACCCAGTACTTC	CSERDSGRGETQYF
TRBJ2-7	TRBD2	many	TRBV28	TGTGCCAGCAGCCCGGGGCGGGAGGGGCGCGAGCAGTACTTC	CASSPGREGREQYF
TRBJ2-7	TRBD2	NA	TRBV20-1	TGCAGTGCTAGAGATGGGGGGGGAACCACCTACGAGCAGTACTTC	CSARDGGGTTYEQYF
TRBJ2-1	NA	many	TRBV5-1	TGCGCCAGCAGCTTGTCGACGACAGCGGGTTTCTACAATGAGCAGTTCTTC	CASSLSTTAGFYNEQFF
TRBJ2-3	TRBD2	many	TRBV6-1	TGTGCCAGCAGCCAACTAGCGGGAGCCATTGGGGATACGCAGTATTTT	CASSQLAGAIGDTQYF
TRBJ2-1	TRBD1	once	TRBV12-3/TRBV12-4	TGTGCCAGCCGGGACAGGGGAGCTTGGGACAATGGGCAGTTCTTC	CASRDRGAWDNGQFF
TRBJ2-7	NA	few	TRBV7-9	TGTGCCAGCAGCTTCCGTAACGAGCAGTACTTC	CASSFRNEQYF
TRBJ2-6	TRBD1	many	TRBV19	TGTGCCAGTAGTAATCCGGGACAGGACGGCTCTGGGGCCAACGTCCTGACTTTC	CASSNPGQDGSGANVLTF
TRBJ1-2	NA	many	TRBV28	TGTGCCAGCAGTTTTAGTAGGGACTCATCTAATGTTGGCTACACCTTC	CASSFSRDSSNVGYTF
TRBJ2-7	TRBD2	many	TRBV18	TGTGCCAGCTCACCTCAGAGACTAGCGGCAAGGCAGTACTTC	CASSPQRLAARQYF
TRBJ1-6	TRBD1	many	TRBV5-1	TGCGCCAGCAGCGTGGGACAGGGGGCCGGTAATTCACCCCTCCACTTT	CASSVGQGAGNSPLHF
TRBJ2-2	NA	many	TRBV7-2	TGTGCCAGCAGCTTAGCTAGTTCGGGCGGTGGGAACACCGGGGAGCTGTTTTTT	CASSLASSGGGNTGELFF
TRBJ2-7	NA	many	TRBV20-1	TGCAGTGCTAGCCGGGACAGCGGGAGCTACGAGCAGTACTTC	CSASRDSGSYEQYF
TRBJ2-3	TRBD2	many	TRBV6-1	TGTGCCAGCAGATTAGGACTAGCCCAGAGGGCAGATACGCAGTATTTT	CASRLGLAQRADTQYF
TRBJ2-4	TRBD2	many	TRBV6-2/TRBV6-3	TGTGCCAGCCGAACGGGAGGGGCCGGAAACATTCAGTACTTC	CASRTGGAGNIQYF
TRBJ2-5	NA	many	TRBV2	TGTGCCAGCAGTCTATCCCATTTGGACCTCTCAGAGACCCAGTACTTC	CASSLSHLDLSETQYF
TRBJ2-3	NA	few	TRBV7-9	TGTGCCAGCAGCGAGGAGGGGGTAATTAATACGCAGTATTTT	CASSEEGVINTQYF
TRBJ1-4	NA	many	TRBV30	TGTGCCTGGACCCCGGGGTGGGGGGCCCCACTCCTCTTTAATGAAAAACTGTTTTTT	CAWTPGWGAPLLFNEKLFF
TRBJ1-5	TRBD1	many	TRBV2	TGTGCCAGCAGTGAACCCAGGGACAGGGTAGTCTCTGGCAATCAGCCCCAGCATTTT	CASSEPRDRVVSGNQPQHF
TRBJ1-5	NA	many	TRBV3-1	TGTGCCAGCAGCCCCGCAACGGACAATCAGCCCCAGCATTTT	CASSPATDNQPQHF
TRBJ1-3	NA	many	TRBV7-8	TGTGCCAGCAGCCTGGGAGGGGGATCTGGAAACACCATATATTTT	CASSLGGGSGNTIYF
TRBJ1-1	NA	few	TRBV20-1	TGCAGTGCTAGACGGACAGTTTCAGGTTTTCCTGAAGCTTTCTTT	CSARRTVSGFPEAFF
TRBJ2-6	TRBD1	few	TRBV4-2	TGTGCCAGCACAGGGACAGGCGCCCTCTCTGGGGCCAACGTCCTGACTTTC	CASTGTGALSGANVLTF
TRBJ2-1	NA	NA	TRBV12-3/TRBV12-4	TGTGCCAGCAGTTTAGCGGGGACAAGAGGTGGGAATGAGCAGTTCTTC	CASSLAGTRGGNEQFF
TRBJ1-1	NA	many	TRBV28	TGTGCCAGCAGTTCCGGGACATTGAACACTGAAGCTTTCTTT	CASSSGTLNTEAFF
TRBJ2-3	TRBD2	NA	TRBV5-4	TGTGCCAGCAGCTTAGGGGGAACTAGCGGGGGGGATACGCAGTATTTT	CASSLGGTSGGDTQYF
TRBJ2-3	NA	many	TRBV4-1	TGCGCCAGCAGCCAAGTCGGGGGGCCTACAGATACGCAGTATTTT	CASSQVGGPTDTQYF
TRBJ2-1	NA	many	TRBV18	TGTGCCAGCTCACCAGGGTTCCTCAATGAGCAGTTCTTC	CASSPGFLNEQFF
TRBJ1-1	NA	many	TRBV9	TGTGCCAGCAGCGTAGATGCGACGAACACTGAAGCTTTCTTT	CASSVDATNTEAFF
TRBJ1-1	NA	many	TRBV18	TGTGCCAGCAGCCCCCCAGGGAACACTGAAGCTTTCTTT	CASSPPGNTEAFF
TRBJ1-4	NA	few	TRBV6-2/TRBV6-3	TGTGCCAGCAGTGAACTGCAAGGGGAAAAACTGTTTTTT	CASSELQGEKLFF
TRBJ2-3	NA	many	TRBV7-9	TGTGCCAGCAGCCCATTGGGACGGATTTACACAGATACGCAGTATTTT	CASSPLGRIYTDTQYF
TRBJ2-1	NA	NA	TRBV30	TGTGCCTGGAGGGCCCGACGAGCATTTAGGTACAATGAGCAGTTCTTC	CAWRARRAFRYNEQFF
TRBJ2-1	TRBD1	NA	TRBV7-3	TGTGCCAGCAGCCCCATCCCGTCCGGGACAGCCCACAATGAGCAGTTCTTC	CASSPIPSGTAHNEQFF
TRBJ2-5	NA	NA	TRBV14	TGTGCCAGCAGCCAATTCCGGGAGACCCAGTACTTC	CASSQFRETQYF
TRBJ1-1	NA	NA	TRBV6-1	TGTGCCAGCATTCTAAATAGGGCGGCTGGAGCTTTCTTT	CASILNRAAGAFF
TRBJ2-2	TRBD2	few	TRBV15	TGTGCCACCAGCAGGCAAGCGGGACGGACCGGGGAGCTGTTTTTT	CATSRQAGRTGELFF
TRBJ2-1	NA	NA	TRBV10-1	TGCGCCAGCAGTGAGTCCTTAAGGGGGGAGCGGAACAATGAGCAGTTCTTC	CASSESLRGERNNEQFF
TRBJ2-1	NA	few	TRBV19	TGTGCCAGTAGTACGCAGGACAGAGCCGGAAATGAGCAGTTCTTC	CASSTQDRAGNEQFF
TRBJ1-2	TRBD1	NA	TRBV2	TGTGCCAGCAGTTTGTCCGGGACAGGGGGGATCTATGGCTACACCTTC	CASSLSGTGGIYGYTF
TRBJ2-2	TRBD1	many	TRBV15	TGTGCCACCAGCAGATCTGCGACAGGGAGACTCACCGGGGAGCTGTTTTTT	CATSRSATGRLTGELFF
TRBJ2-1	NA	many	TRBV29-1	TGCAGCGTTGAAGGACTAGTTACCTACAATGAGCAGTTCTTC	CSVEGLVTYNEQFF
TRBJ2-2	NA	few	TRBV5-1	TGCGCCAGCAGCTTGTGGGAGGCGGACACCGGGGAGCTGTTTTTT	CASSLWEADTGELFF
TRBJ1-1	NA	many	TRBV28	TGTGCCAGCAGTTTTCTTTGGGTGAACACTGAAGCTTTCTTT	CASSFLWVNTEAFF
TRBJ1-2	NA	many	TRBV28	TGTGCCAGCAGTTTATTGAGGGTCCATGGCTACACCTTC	CASSLLRVHGYTF
TRBJ2-7	NA	NA	TRBV7-2	TGTGCCAGCAGCTATCTCGCGGGGGAGCAGTACTTC	CASSYLAGEQYF